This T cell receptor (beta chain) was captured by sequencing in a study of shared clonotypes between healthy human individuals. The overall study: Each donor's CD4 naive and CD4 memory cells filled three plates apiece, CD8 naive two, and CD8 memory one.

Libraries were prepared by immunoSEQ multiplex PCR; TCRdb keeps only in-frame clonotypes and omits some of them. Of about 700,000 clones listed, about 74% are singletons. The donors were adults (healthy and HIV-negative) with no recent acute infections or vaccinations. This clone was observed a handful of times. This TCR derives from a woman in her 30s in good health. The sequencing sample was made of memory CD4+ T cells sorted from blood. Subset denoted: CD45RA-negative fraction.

The CDR3 spells CAWNRGQGSYNEQFF. CDR3 sequence (DNA): TGTGCCTGGAACAGGGGACAGGGTTCCTACAATGAGCAGTTCTTC. The chain has TRBV30 and TRBJ2-1, with 9 bases aligning to TRBD1. The CDR3 is 15 residues long. V lost 4 bases, J lost 1 base, and 5 bases stayed unmatched. Germline V gene lookup returns CDR1 GTSNPN and CDR2 SVGIG (reference sequence).